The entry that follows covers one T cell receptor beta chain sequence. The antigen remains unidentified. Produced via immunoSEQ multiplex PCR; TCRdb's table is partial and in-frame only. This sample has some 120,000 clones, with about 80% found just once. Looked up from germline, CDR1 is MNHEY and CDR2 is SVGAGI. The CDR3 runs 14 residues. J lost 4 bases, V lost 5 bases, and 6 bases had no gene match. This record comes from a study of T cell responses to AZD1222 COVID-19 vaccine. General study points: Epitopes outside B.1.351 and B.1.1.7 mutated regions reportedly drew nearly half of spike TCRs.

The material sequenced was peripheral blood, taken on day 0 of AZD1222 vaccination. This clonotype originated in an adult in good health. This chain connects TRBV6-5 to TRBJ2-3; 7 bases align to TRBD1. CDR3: CASSHNRGADTQYF. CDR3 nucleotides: TGTGCCAGCAGTCATAACAGGGGTGCAGATACGCAGTATTTT.